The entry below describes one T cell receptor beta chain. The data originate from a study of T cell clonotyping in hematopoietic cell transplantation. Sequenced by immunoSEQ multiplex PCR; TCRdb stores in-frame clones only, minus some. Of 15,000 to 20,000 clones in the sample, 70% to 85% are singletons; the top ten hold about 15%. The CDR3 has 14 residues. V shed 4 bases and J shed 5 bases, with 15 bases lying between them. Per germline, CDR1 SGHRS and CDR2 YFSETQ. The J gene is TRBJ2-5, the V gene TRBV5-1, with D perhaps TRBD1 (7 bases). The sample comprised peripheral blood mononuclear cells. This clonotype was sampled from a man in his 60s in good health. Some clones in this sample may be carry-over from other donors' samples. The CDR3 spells CASSHSQGRETQYF. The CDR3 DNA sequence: TGCGCCAGCAGCCATTCACAGGGGAGGGAGACCCAGTACTTC. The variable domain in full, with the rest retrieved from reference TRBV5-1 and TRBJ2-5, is KAGVTQTPRYLIKTRGQQVTLSCSPISGHRSVSWYQQTPGQGLQFLFEYFSETQRNKGNFPGRFSGRQFSNSRSEMNVSTLELGDSALYLCASSHSQGRETQYFGPGTRLLVL.